Shown below are 22 T cell receptor beta chains from a single sample sequenced in a study of T-cell reconstitution after alpha-beta-depleted transplantation in children. A TCRbeta library incorporating unique molecular identifiers was prepared. TCRdb reprocessed the PCR reads via MiXCR and lists one record per CDR3 protein. This table has around 200,000 distinct CDR3 sequences, 9.5% to 13% appearing once. The sequences come from PBMCs, collected before TCRalphabeta/CD19-depleted stem cell transplant. The receptors come from a child younger than two with acute myeloid leukemia, due to receive a stem cell transplant.

The gene calls are TRBV6-1 and TRBJ1-1, with a possible D match to TRBD1 (6 bases). The germline CDR1 and CDR2 sequences are MNHNS and SASEGT. V was trimmed by 4 bases and J by 5 bases, leaving 17 bases between them. The CDR3 is 15 amino acids. CDR3 amino acids: CASSASSGRGTEAFF. The CDR3 DNA is TGTGCCAGCAGTGCCTCCTCGGGGAGGGGGACTGAAGCTTTCTTT.

This clonotype was seen a few times. One end of the junction does not line up with germline, which may come from a read error. The V call is TRBV12-3 or TRBV12-4, the J call TRBJ2-3, with 10 bases lining up with TRBD2. The length of the CDR3 is 18 residues. The CDR3 DNA reads TGTACCAGCAGCCCCTCGCCCCAACTAGCGGGACCCACAGATACGCAGTATTTT. It encodes CTSSPSPQLAGPTDTQYF.

This clonotype was seen at least ten times. Here the CDR3 DNA reads TGTGCCATCAGTGGAAACACAGATACGCAGTATTTT. It is translated as CAISGNTDTQYF. This chain links TRBV10-3 with TRBJ2-3; unclear D gene. CDR1 ENHRY and CDR2 SYGVKD come from the germline V gene. Deletions cut 4 bases from V and 2 bases from J, with 4 bases between. There are 12 residues in the CDR3.

This clonotype was observed at least ten times. The CDR3 spells CASSQEQNTGELFF. The CDR3 coding sequence is TGTGCCAGCAGCCAAGAGCAAAACACCGGGGAGCTGTTTTTT. V gene TRBV3-1 combines with J gene TRBJ2-2; D gene unclear. This CDR3 has 14 amino acids. The V gene lost 0 bases and the J gene lost 2 bases, with 4 bases spanning the gap. Germline V gene lookup returns CDR1 LGHDT and CDR2 YNNKEL (reference sequence).

This clonotype was seen a few times. This chain links TRBV30 with TRBJ2-1, with 9 positions matching TRBD1. From germline, CDR1 is GTSNPN and CDR2 SVGIG (reference sequence). V trimming: 2 bases; J trimming: 7 bases; junction bases outside the gene matches: 6. CDR3 size: 14 residues. Here the CDR3 reads CAWSLGQGWNEQFF. The CDR3 region has the DNA TGTGCCTGGAGTCTGGGACAGGGTTGGAATGAGCAGTTCTTC.

This clonotype showed up many times. The chain recombines TRBV20-1 with TRBJ2-3; 8 bases agree with TRBD2. This CDR3 is built from 15 residues. The germline V gene has CDR1 DFQATT and CDR2 SNEGSKA (reference sequence). V shed 3 bases, J shed 1 base, and the junction held 6 bases outside the gene matches. For the CDR3, the DNA is TGCAGTGCTAGGAAAGCGGGAGAGGGCACAGATACGCAGTATTTT. Residues: CSARKAGEGTDTQYF.

The table lists this clonotype with many counts. The V and J genes are TRBV5-1 and TRBJ2-5, with D tentatively TRBD2 (5 bases). There are 14 residues in the CDR3. Germline V lookup: CDR1 SGHRS, CDR2 YFSETQ. V was shortened by 4 bases and J by 3 bases, with 13 bases between the two germline ends. CDR3 in DNA: TGCGCCAGCAGCCGGAATAGCGCCGAAGAGACCCAGTACTTC. It encodes CASSRNSAEETQYF.

This clonotype was counted at least ten times. The rearrangement uses TRBV9 and TRBJ2-1; a weak D match, TRBD2 (5 bases). Germline CDR1 and CDR2: SGDLS and YYNGEE. Trimming removed 3 bases at V and 0 bases at J, with 10 bases between. The CDR3 totals 15 residues. The CDR3 nucleotides are TGTGCCAGCAGCGGGACTCCGAGCTCCTACAATGAGCAGTTCTTC. It encodes CASSGTPSSYNEQFF. Using reference TRBV9 and TRBJ2-1 for the parts outside the CDR3, the full variable domain is DSGVTQTPKHLITATGQRVTLRCSPRSGDLSVYWYQQSLDQGLQFLIQYYNGEERAKGNILERFSAQQFPDLHSELNLSSLELGDSALYFCASSGTPSSYNEQFFGPGTRLTVL.

This clonotype was observed at least ten times. The chain joins TRBV10-3 to TRBJ1-1; 7 bases are a match to TRBD1. This CDR3 spans 14 amino acids. Germline CDR1 ENHRY, CDR2 SYGVKD. V shed 7 bases, J shed 0 bases, and the junction held 5 bases outside the gene matches. In nucleotides, the CDR3 is TGTGCCATCAATCGGGACAGCATGAACACTGAAGCTTTCTTT. It encodes CAINRDSMNTEAFF.

Concerning this clonotype: A much bigger clone sits one base away, suggesting this may be a read error. CDR3: CASSHHPVGSTGLRFGKNIQYF. The CDR3 nucleotides read TGTGCCAGCAGCCACCACCCTGTTGGGTCGACAGGTCTACGGTTCGGCAAAAACATTCAGTACTTC. The rearrangement links TRBV18 to TRBJ2-4; perhaps TRBD1 as D (6 bases). V lost 8 bases to trimming and J lost 3 bases, with 38 bases between them. The CDR3 loop spans 22 amino acids. Germline-derived CDR1 and CDR2 are KGHSH and LQKENI.

A word on this clonotype: A much larger clone lies one base from this, so it may be a read error. V usage is TRBV6-1 and J usage is TRBJ2-3, with D tentatively TRBD1 (6 bases). The CDR3 contains 13 residues. Per germline, CDR1 MNHNS and CDR2 SASEGT. The CDR3 loop is CASSGQHRDTQSF. In nucleotides, the CDR3 is TGTGCCAGCAGCGGACAGCACAGAGATACGCAGTCTTTT.

This clonotype was picked up many times. The V gene is TRBV20-1, the J gene TRBJ2-3, with D possibly matching TRBD2 (7 bases). This CDR3 has 15 residues. The V gene's germline CDR1 is DFQATT and CDR2 SNEGSKA (reference sequence). Trimming pared 5 bases from V and 3 bases from J, leaving 18 bases between. CDR3 nucleotides: TGCAGTGCTCCTAAGGGGGGGAGTGGGACAGATACGCAGTATTTT. It specifies CSAPKGGSGTDTQYF.

In its sample, this clonotype was seen many times. The rearrangement uses TRBV12-3 or TRBV12-4 and TRBJ1-6; 8 nucleotides match TRBD1. The ends lost 6 bases at V and 7 bases at J; junction bases unmatched: 5. CDR3 length equals 14 residues. The CDR3, as DNA: TGTGCCAGCAGCCCGACAGGGGACAATTCACCCCTCCACTTT. This gives the protein CASSPTGDNSPLHF.

On this clonotype itself: A read error may be the cause here, since a much bigger clone is one base away. The chain carries TRBV6-2 or TRBV6-3 and TRBJ2-1; D gene ambiguous. V lost 2 bases and J lost 2, with 4 bases in between. Germline CDR1 reads MNHEY; CDR2 reads SVGEGT. CDR3 length: 13 residues. The CDR3 spells CASSYRAYNEQFF. CDR3 nucleotides: TGTGCCAGCAGTTACAGGGCCTACAATGAGCAGTTCTTC.

The rearrangement uses TRBV12-5 and TRBJ2-3; D is unresolved. This CDR3 contains 12 residues. The germline V gene has CDR1 LGHNT and CDR2 FRNRAP. V lost 3 bases and J lost 1, with 2 bases in between. The CDR3 loop reads CASGFRTDTQYF. The DNA for the CDR3 is TGTGCTAGTGGTTTCCGCACAGATACGCAGTATTTT.

This clonotype was recorded many times. CDR3 sequence: CASTFSSASYEQYF. The CDR3 DNA reads as TGTGCCAGCACCTTTTCTAGCGCCTCCTACGAGCAGTACTTC. The chain uses TRBV7-9 and TRBJ2-7, with D maybe TRBD2 (6 bases). V dropped 7 bases and J dropped 0 bases, with 13 bases sitting between them. CDR3 length equals 14 residues. The germline V gene encodes CDR1 SEHNR and CDR2 FQNEAQ (reference sequence).

The chain couples TRBV20-1 to TRBJ1-5, with 7 positions matching TRBD1. V lost 1 base to trimming and J lost 7 bases; unmatched junction nucleotides: 1. This CDR3 has 12 residues. Germline CDR1 DFQATT, CDR2 SNEGSKA (reference sequence). The CDR3 sequence: CSARVTGQPQHF. The CDR3 DNA reads as TGCAGTGCTAGAGTGACAGGGCAGCCCCAGCATTTT.

V is TRBV13 and J is TRBJ1-3; D is unresolved. CDR1 is PRHDT and CDR2 is FYEKMQ in the germline V gene (reference sequence). This CDR3 has 15 amino acids. V gave up 7 bases and J gave up 0 bases, with 13 bases separating them. CDR3 DNA sequence: TGTGCCAGCAACCTCCTAGGACCCTCTGGAAACACCATATATTTT. As protein: CASNLLGPSGNTIYF.

The sample holds many counts of this clonotype. This rearrangement joins TRBV27 to TRBJ2-5, with D unclear. Per the germline V gene, CDR1 is MNHEY and CDR2 is SMNVEV (reference sequence). The V end was cut by 5 bases, the J end by 0 bases, with 10 bases between. The CDR3 has 14 amino acids. The CDR3 coding sequence is TGTGCCAGCAGTCCCGTCGGGTACCAAGAGACCCAGTACTTC. It specifies CASSPVGYQETQYF.

This clonotype has a count of ten or more. The chain combines TRBV5-1 with TRBJ2-1; 11 positions match TRBD2. With 4 bases clipped from V and 6 bases from J, the junction kept 3 bases outside the gene matches. Germline CDR1 is SGHRS and CDR2 is YFSETQ. The CDR3 is 14 residues long. CDR3 sequence: CASSGGTSGNEQFF. The DNA for the CDR3 is TGCGCCAGCAGCGGTGGGACTAGCGGCAATGAGCAGTTCTTC.

This clonotype was counted many times. In nucleotides, the CDR3 is TGCGCCAGCAGCTTGACTAGCCCTTCCTACGAGCAGTACTTC. Translation gives CASSLTSPSYEQYF. V gene TRBV5-1 combines with J gene TRBJ2-7, with D perhaps matching TRBD2 (6 bases). The CDR3 is 14 amino acids. Germline-derived CDR1 and CDR2 are SGHRS and YFSETQ. Between the trimmed V and J ends, which lost 1 base and 1 base, there was a span of 9 bases.

This clonotype was recorded many times. The J gene is TRBJ1-1, the V gene TRBV28; no definite D call. Trimming stripped 8 bases from V and 1 base from J, with 8 bases between. CDR3 length: 12 residues. Germline loops: CDR1 MDHEN, CDR2 SYDVKM. The CDR3 protein is CASGIGNTEAFF. CDR3 coding DNA: TGTGCCAGCGGCATAGGGAACACTGAAGCTTTCTTT.